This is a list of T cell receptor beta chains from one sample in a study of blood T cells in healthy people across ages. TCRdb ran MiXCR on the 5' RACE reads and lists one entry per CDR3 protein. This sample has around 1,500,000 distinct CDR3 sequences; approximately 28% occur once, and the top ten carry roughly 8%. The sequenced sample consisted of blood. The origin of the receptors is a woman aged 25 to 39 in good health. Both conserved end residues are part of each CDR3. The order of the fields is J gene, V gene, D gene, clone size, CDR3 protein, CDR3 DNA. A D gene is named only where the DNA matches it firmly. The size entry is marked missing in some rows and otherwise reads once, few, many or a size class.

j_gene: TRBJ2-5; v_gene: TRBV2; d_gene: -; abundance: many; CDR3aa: CASSDRGTQYF; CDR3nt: TGTGCCAGCAGTGACCGCGGGACCCAGTACTTC
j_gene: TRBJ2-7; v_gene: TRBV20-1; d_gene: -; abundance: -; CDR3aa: CSARDQPGPYEQYF; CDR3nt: TGCAGTGCTAGAGATCAGCCTGGGCCCTACGAGCAGTACTTC
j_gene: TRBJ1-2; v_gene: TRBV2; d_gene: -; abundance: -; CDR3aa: CASISQSPIYGYTF; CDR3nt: TGTGCCAGCATCTCACAGAGCCCCATCTATGGCTACACCTTC
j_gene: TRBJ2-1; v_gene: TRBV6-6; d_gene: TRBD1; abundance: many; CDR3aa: CASSVARGRADNEQFF; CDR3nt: TGTGCCAGCAGTGTGGCCAGGGGGCGAGCGGACAATGAGCAGTTCTTC
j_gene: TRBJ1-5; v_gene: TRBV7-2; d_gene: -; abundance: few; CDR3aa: CASSFGGTPNQPQHF; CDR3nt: TGTGCCAGCAGCTTCGGGGGGACTCCCAATCAGCCCCAGCATTTT
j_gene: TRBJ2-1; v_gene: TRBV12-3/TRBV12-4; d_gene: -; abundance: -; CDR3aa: CASRTLLGYNEQFF; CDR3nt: TGTGCCAGCAGGACGCTACTAGGGTACAATGAGCAGTTCTTC
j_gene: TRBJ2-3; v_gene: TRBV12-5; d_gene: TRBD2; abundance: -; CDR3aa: CASGPRGFTDTQYF; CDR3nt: TGTGCTAGTGGTCCGCGGGGGTTCACAGATACGCAGTATTTT
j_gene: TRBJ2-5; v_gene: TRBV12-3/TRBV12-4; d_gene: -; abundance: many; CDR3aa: CASSLARGGLGRETQYF; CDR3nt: TGTGCCAGCAGTTTAGCGCGAGGGGGACTCGGGAGGGAGACCCAGTACTTC
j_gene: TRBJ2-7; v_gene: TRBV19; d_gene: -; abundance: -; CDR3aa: CASSPAMAYEQYF; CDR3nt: TGTGCCAGTAGTCCCGCCATGGCCTACGAGCAGTACTTC
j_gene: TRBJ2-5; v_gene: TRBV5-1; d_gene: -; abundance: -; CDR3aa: CASSLDGERTQYF; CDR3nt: TGCGCCAGCAGTCTGGACGGAGAGAGAACCCAGTACTTC
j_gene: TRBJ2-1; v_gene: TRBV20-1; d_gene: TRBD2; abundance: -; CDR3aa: CSAESGTYNEQFF; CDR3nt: TGCAGTGCTGAAAGCGGGACCTACAATGAGCAGTTCTTC
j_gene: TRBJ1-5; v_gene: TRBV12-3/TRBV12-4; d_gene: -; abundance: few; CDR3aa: CASSWAQMEPQHF; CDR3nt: TGTGCCAGCAGTTGGGCACAGATGGAGCCCCAGCATTTT
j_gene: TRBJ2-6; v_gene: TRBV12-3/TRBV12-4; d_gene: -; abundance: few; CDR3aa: CASSWRGSGANVLTF; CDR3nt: TGTGCCAGCAGTTGGCGGGGCTCTGGGGCCAACGTCCTGACTTTC
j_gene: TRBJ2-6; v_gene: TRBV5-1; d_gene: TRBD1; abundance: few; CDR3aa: CASSRLGQGAGANVLTF; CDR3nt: TGCGCCAGCAGCCGGTTAGGACAGGGGGCTGGGGCCAACGTCCTGACTTTC
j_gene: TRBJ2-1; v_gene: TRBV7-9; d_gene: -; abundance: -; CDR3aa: CATLQGGVTEQFF; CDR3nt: TGTGCCACCCTACAGGGGGGGGTGACTGAGCAGTTCTTC